The next 21 T cell receptor beta chains were all read from a single sample in a study of T cell changes during pregnancy in multiple sclerosis. The protocol was immunoSEQ multiplex PCR, while the TCRdb copy is restricted to in-frame clones and leaves out a portion. The sample has 35,000 to 45,000 clones, roughly 89% seen once. The sample in question was CD4+ T cells from peripheral blood mononuclear cells, obtained in the first trimester of pregnancy. The receptors originated from a female donor with multiple sclerosis, enrolled in a pregnancy study.

The V call is TRBV18, the J call TRBJ1-5, with D possibly TRBD1 on 5 matching bases. Germline CDR1 is KGHSH and CDR2 is LQKENI. The CDR3 has 17 residues. Trimming stripped 4 bases from V and 1 base from J, with 17 bases between. CDR3 amino acids: CASSLSDTTFSNQPQHF. Written as DNA, the CDR3 is TGTGCCAGCTCACTCTCGGACACGACATTCAGCAATCAGCCCCAGCATTTT.

The rearrangement links TRBV21-1 to TRBJ1-5; whether TRBD1, the table's D call, matches the DNA was not checked. TRBV21-1 is tagged as a pseudogene. CDR3 length: 15 residues. CDR3 region: CASSKVQNSNQPQHF. As DNA, the CDR3 is TGTGCCAGCAGCAAAGTCCAGAATAGCAATCAGCCCCAGCATTTT.

The chain has TRBV5-1 and TRBJ1-1; D gene uncertain. V lost 4 bases and J lost 0, with 13 bases in between. Germline CDR1 reads SGHRS; CDR2 reads YFSETQ. The CDR3 loop spans 15 amino acids. The chain's CDR3 is CASSRVRSMNTEAFF. CDR3 DNA: TGCGCCAGCAGCCGGGTAAGAAGCATGAACACTGAAGCTTTCTTT. The variable domain in full, completed from reference TRBV5-1 and TRBJ1-1, reads KAGVTQTPRYLIKTRGQQVTLSCSPISGHRSVSWYQQTPGQGLQFLFEYFSETQRNKGNFPGRFSGRQFSNSRSEMNVSTLELGDSALYLCASSRVRSMNTEAFFGQGTRLTVV.

The chain combines TRBV28 with TRBJ2-3; 11 bases are shared with TRBD2. This CDR3 region has 20 residues. After removal of 5 bases from V and 3 bases from J, the junction contained 19 bases not matched to a gene. Germline lookup yields CDR1 MDHEN and CDR2 SYDVKM. CDR3 in amino acids: CASSRVYRASGRFVTDTQYF. The CDR3 DNA is TGTGCCAGCAGTCGGGTATACCGGGCTAGCGGGAGGTTTGTAACAGATACGCAGTATTTT.

Here the CDR3 DNA reads TGTGCCAGCAGTTTTCTCGTACGGGGTGAGCAGTTCTTC. Its translation: CASSFLVRGEQFF. V gene TRBV6-5 combines with J gene TRBJ2-1; TRBD2 is a possible D gene (5 bases). CDR1 MNHEY and CDR2 SVGAGI come from the germline V gene. The CDR3 is 13 amino acids. V shed 4 bases and J shed 9 bases, with 13 bases lying between them.

This sequence joins TRBV27 and TRBJ1-2; TRBD1 matches at 9 bases. CDR1 is MNHEY and CDR2 is SMNVEV in the germline V gene (reference sequence). The CDR3 sequence is 12 residues long. V trimming: 8 bases; J trimming: 8 bases; junction bases outside the gene matches: 6. The CDR3 sequence is CASSQGAGGYTF. The CDR3 nucleotides are TGTGCCAGCTCACAGGGGGCCGGCGGCTACACCTTC.

This clone appeared a few times. CDR3 sequence reads: CASSKKRDSYNEQFF. CDR3 coding DNA: TGCGCCAGCAGTAAGAAGCGGGACTCCTACAATGAGCAGTTCTTC. The J gene is TRBJ2-1, the V gene TRBV10-1; TRBD2 matches 7 bases. J gave up 0 bases and V 5 bases, and 4 bases lay outside the gene matches. This CDR3 comprises 15 residues. Germline-derived CDR1 and CDR2 are WNHNN and SYGVQD (reference sequence).

The gene calls are TRBV7-9 and TRBJ2-1, with TRBD1 matching 7 bases. CDR3 size: 15 residues. Germline CDR1 reads SEHNR; CDR2 reads FQNEAQ (reference sequence). Trimming removed 5 bases from V and 5 bases from J; junction bases left unmatched: 9. CDR3 nucleotide sequence: TGTGCCAGCAGCGCACCGGGACAGCTGAACAATGAGCAGTTCTTC. Its translation is CASSAPGQLNNEQFF.

In DNA, the CDR3 is TGTGCCAGCAGCTTATATTTGAACACTGAAGCTTTCTTT. It yields the protein CASSLYLNTEAFF. This chain uses TRBV7-3 with TRBJ1-1; D unclear. Deletions cut 2 bases from V and 0 bases from J, with 4 bases between. The CDR3 runs to 13 residues. The germline V gene encodes CDR1 SGHTA and CDR2 FQGTGA.

The chain has TRBV28 and TRBJ2-7; 7 bases align to TRBD1. The CDR3 contains 15 residues. Per germline, CDR1 MDHEN and CDR2 SYDVKM. The V gene end was trimmed by 5 bases and the J gene end by 7 bases; junction bases not matched to a gene: 14. CDR3 region: CASSRLTGRLPEQYF. CDR3 bases: TGTGCCAGCAGTAGGCTGACAGGGCGCCTACCAGAGCAGTACTTC.

The chain joins TRBV5-1 to TRBJ1-2, with 12 bases identical to TRBD1. The V gene's germline CDR1 is SGHRS and CDR2 YFSETQ. The CDR3 spans 15 residues. The V segment lost 0 bases and the J segment 7 bases; nucleotides outside the gene matches: 4. The DNA of the CDR3 is TGCGCCAGCAGCTTGGAGGGACAGGGGGCTGGTGGCTACACCTTC. Amino acids: CASSLEGQGAGGYTF.

The chain carries TRBV28 and TRBJ1-5, with TRBD1 matching 8 bases. CDR1 and CDR2 from the germline V gene are MDHEN and SYDVKM. Losses at the gene ends were 1 base for V and 4 bases for J; bases not matched to a gene: 6. This CDR3 region has 16 residues. CDR3 sequence reads: CASSLSGQGMNQPQHF. CDR3 bases: TGTGCCAGCAGTTTATCCGGACAGGGTATGAATCAGCCCCAGCATTTT.

The chain is built from TRBV19 and TRBJ2-4, with 8 bases lining up with TRBD1. The trim removed 5 bases at V and 7 bases at J, leaving 7 bases unmatched. CDR1 LNHDA and CDR2 SQIVND come from the germline V gene (reference sequence). The CDR3 runs 14 residues. CDR3 DNA sequence: TGTGCCAGTAGTCCGACAGGGGCTGGGAACATTCAGTACTTC. Its protein product is CASSPTGAGNIQYF.

The chain is built from TRBV19 and TRBJ1-2; the D gene is possibly TRBD1 (6 bases). This CDR3 is built from 17 residues. Germline V gene sequence: CDR1 LNHDA, CDR2 SQIVND (reference sequence). V was trimmed by 7 bases and J by 2 bases, leaving 23 bases between them. The CDR3 DNA reads TGTGCCAGTACAATGGGTCGGGGGGCGAGGAGAAACTATGGCTACACCTTC. It yields the protein CASTMGRGARRNYGYTF.

The rearrangement uses TRBV13 and TRBJ2-1; 15 bases align to TRBD2. The CDR3 is 16 amino acids. Germline assignment: CDR1 PRHDT and CDR2 FYEKMQ (reference sequence). Unmatched junction bases numbered 3, after V lost 5 bases and J lost 4 bases. The CDR3 bases are TGTGCCAGCAGCCCAGGGACTAGCGGGAGGTACAATGAGCAGTTCTTC. This encodes CASSPGTSGRYNEQFF.

The chain joins TRBV9 to TRBJ2-3; 7 positions agree with TRBD1. Germline V gives CDR1 SGDLS, CDR2 YYNGEE. CDR3 size: 17 residues. V lost 3 bases and J lost 0; bases outside the gene matches: 10. The CDR3 sequence is CASSARLQGSSTDTQYF. CDR3 sequence (DNA): TGTGCCAGCAGCGCTCGGCTACAGGGGTCGAGCACAGATACGCAGTATTTT.

The chain recombines TRBV2 with TRBJ1-2; D ambiguous. CDR1 SNHLY and CDR2 FYNNEI come from the germline V gene. V lost 6 bases to trimming and J lost 4 bases, with 12 bases between them. This CDR3 spans 13 amino acids. The CDR3 DNA reads TGTGCCAGCAGGGGCTTAGTCTCCTATGGCTACACCTTC. Its translation: CASRGLVSYGYTF.

The V call is TRBV4-2, the J call TRBJ1-1; the D is unclear. V was trimmed by 1 base and J by 7 bases, leaving 13 bases between them. Germline V gene sequence: CDR1 LGHNA, CDR2 YNFKEQ. The CDR3 consists of 14 residues. The DNA for the CDR3 is TGTGCCAGCAGCCAAGTCAGTCGGGGAGGTGAAGCTTTCTTT. Amino acids: CASSQVSRGGEAFF.

The gene calls are TRBV2 and TRBJ2-1, with TRBD2 matching 11 bases. The CDR3 is 13 amino acids. Unmatched junction bases numbered 3, after V lost 4 bases and J lost 10 bases. The germline gives CDR1 SNHLY, CDR2 FYNNEI. CDR3 amino acids: CASSGRLAGEQFF. The CDR3 DNA is TGTGCCAGCAGTGGAAGACTAGCGGGAGAGCAGTTCTTC.

This chain's CDR3 is CASSLGYREPDTQYF. DNA for the CDR3: TGCGCCAGCAGCTTGGGGTACAGGGAACCAGATACGCAGTATTTT. The genes are TRBV5-1 and TRBJ2-3; TRBD1 is a possible D gene (6 bases). Trimming took off 0 bases at V and 4 bases at J, with 12 bases between the two ends. CDR1 and CDR2 (germline): SGHRS, YFSETQ. CDR3 length: 15 residues.

The chain carries TRBV7-9 and TRBJ1-2; a weak D match, TRBD1 (6 bases). Germline V gives CDR1 SEHNR, CDR2 FQNEAQ (reference sequence). Trimming pared 5 bases from V and 4 bases from J, leaving 17 bases between. This CDR3 spans 15 amino acids. As DNA, the CDR3 is TGTGCCAGCAGCCGTGAAACAGGGTCTGGCTATGGCTACACCTTC. This codes for CASSRETGSGYGYTF.